This is a list of T cell receptor beta chains from one sample in a study of T cell repertoires in cytomegalovirus infection. MiXCR, applied by TCRdb to the reads, yields one record per CDR3 protein. The sample lists about 490,000 distinct CDR3 sequences; around 27% were seen once. Specimen: PBMCs. The receptors here all came from a human donor in good health (CMV status not recorded). Some clones in this sample may be carry-over from other donors' samples. Each CDR3 is given with its conserved first and last residue. The order of the fields is V gene, clone size, CDR3 length, CDR3 protein. Not every row has a clone size; where given, it reads once, few, many or a size class.

v_call: TRBV7-3
clone_size: few
cdr3_length: 16
cdr3_aa: CASRSGTSGRGGEQFF

v_call: TRBV7-9
clone_size: many
cdr3_length: 15
cdr3_aa: CASSLQSGNTGELFF

v_call: TRBV6-2/TRBV6-3
clone_size: NA
cdr3_length: 16
cdr3_aa: CASTPGESSSTDTQYF

v_call: TRBV12-3/TRBV12-4
clone_size: NA
cdr3_length: 15
cdr3_aa: CASSLMGGGDSPLHF

v_call: TRBV29-1
clone_size: NA
cdr3_length: 14
cdr3_aa: CSVTGQQSTDTQYF

v_call: TRBV7-8
clone_size: many
cdr3_length: 13
cdr3_aa: CASRHRGSWEQFF

v_call: TRBV11-3
clone_size: NA
cdr3_length: 16
cdr3_aa: CASSLDGAGVLKTQYF

v_call: TRBV19
clone_size: NA
cdr3_length: 13
cdr3_aa: CASSMGFYQPQHF

v_call: TRBV11-2
clone_size: NA
cdr3_length: 13
cdr3_aa: CASSFLTGNEQFF

v_call: TRBV7-2
clone_size: NA
cdr3_length: 15
cdr3_aa: CASSKGPTNTGELFF

v_call: TRBV20-1
clone_size: NA
cdr3_length: 14
cdr3_aa: CSARDLAPNTEAFF

v_call: TRBV7-2
clone_size: many
cdr3_length: 17
cdr3_aa: CASSLVLLAAPGDTQYF

v_call: TRBV7-2
clone_size: many
cdr3_length: 14
cdr3_aa: CASSLFGGSNEQFF

v_call: TRBV19
clone_size: NA
cdr3_length: 19
cdr3_aa: CASSIVKASGSFLRNEQFF

v_call: TRBV5-1
clone_size: NA
cdr3_length: 16
cdr3_aa: CASSLVGLAGESEQFF

v_call: TRBV11-2
clone_size: NA
cdr3_length: 11
cdr3_aa: CASSLEGRGYF

v_call: TRBV7-2
clone_size: many
cdr3_length: 14
cdr3_aa: CASSLAGGLGGYTF

v_call: TRBV12-3/TRBV12-4
clone_size: NA
cdr3_length: 13
cdr3_aa: CASSLRASYEQYF

v_call: TRBV28
clone_size: few
cdr3_length: 15
cdr3_aa: CASSSLVRTNEKLFF

v_call: TRBV5-6
clone_size: few
cdr3_length: 15
cdr3_aa: CASSLAPGGGNTIYF

v_call: TRBV28
clone_size: NA
cdr3_length: 11
cdr3_aa: CASSLGQGQYF

v_call: TRBV7-9
clone_size: NA
cdr3_length: 14
cdr3_aa: CASSLAGEANEQFF

v_call: TRBV5-1
clone_size: few
cdr3_length: 14
cdr3_aa: CASSDLSINTEAFF

v_call: TRBV19
clone_size: few
cdr3_length: 11
cdr3_aa: CASSILGGYTF

v_call: TRBV11-2
clone_size: NA
cdr3_length: 13
cdr3_aa: CASSPTEAYEQYF

v_call: TRBV7-9
clone_size: few
cdr3_length: 15
cdr3_aa: CASSLGLVLRNEQFF

v_call: TRBV6-1
clone_size: NA
cdr3_length: 15
cdr3_aa: CASSERSSGANVLTF

v_call: TRBV25-1
clone_size: NA
cdr3_length: 11
cdr3_aa: CASSGFSGYTF

v_call: TRBV10-3
clone_size: few
cdr3_length: 17
cdr3_aa: CAISELGAAATNEKLFF

v_call: TRBV28
clone_size: NA
cdr3_length: 19
cdr3_aa: CASTPIWGQTGDRTDTQYF

v_call: TRBV7-2
clone_size: many
cdr3_length: 14
cdr3_aa: CASSYLAAAYEQYF

v_call: TRBV19
clone_size: NA
cdr3_length: 16
cdr3_aa: CASSIDNSGWGQPQHF

v_call: TRBV9
clone_size: NA
cdr3_length: 15
cdr3_aa: CASSVDPTGNYGYTF

v_call: TRBV7-2
clone_size: NA
cdr3_length: 15
cdr3_aa: CASSLRWGYQETQYF

v_call: TRBV6-2/TRBV6-3
clone_size: NA
cdr3_length: 13
cdr3_aa: CASSYWSGETQYF

v_call: TRBV7-4
clone_size: many
cdr3_length: 16
cdr3_aa: CASSLPTGPRTDTQYF

v_call: TRBV11-3
clone_size: few
cdr3_length: 15
cdr3_aa: CASRTSGSSSDTQYF

v_call: TRBV11-2
clone_size: few
cdr3_length: 16
cdr3_aa: CASSPTGTGGFYGYTF

v_call: TRBV12-3/TRBV12-4
clone_size: NA
cdr3_length: 15
cdr3_aa: CASSFQPREANEQSF

v_call: TRBV7-7
clone_size: NA
cdr3_length: 15
cdr3_aa: CASSYGSALTDTQYF

v_call: TRBV6-5
clone_size: NA
cdr3_length: 11
cdr3_aa: CASNDGGKQFF

v_call: TRBV29-1
clone_size: NA
cdr3_length: 12
cdr3_aa: CSVEDDVGAAFF